This TCR beta chain was profiled in a study of cytotoxic CD8 clonotypes in ibrutinib-treated CLL. About the study: 24 partial and 2 complete responses; at median 68 months, about 14 remitted, about twelve progressed. Mean per-sample yields comprised just over 250,000 productive templates and approximately 90,000 productive rearrangements.

TCRdb's table, derived via immunoSEQ multiplex PCR, lists solely in-frame clones and lacks some. Of under 150,000 clones listed, around four fifths are singletons. Study-level points and caveats: Public clonotypes (which were uncommon) either contracted or remained stable on treatment. Clonality showed a rise at ibrutinib response that reversed toward baseline at progression.

Germline V gene sequence: CDR1 SQVTM, CDR2 ANQGSEA. The CDR3 covers 13 residues. V shed 3 bases and J shed 4 bases, with 10 bases lying between them. A remark on this clone: As yet, its antigen is unknown.

The sequence was obtained from a human donor with chronic lymphocytic leukemia. Sequenced material: PBMCs, taken after 24 months of ibrutinib treatment. The chain recombines TRBV29-1 with TRBJ2-1; D may be TRBD2 (6 bases). CDR3: CSVDYGGYNEQFF. In DNA, the CDR3 is TGCAGCGTTGACTACGGGGGTTACAATGAGCAGTTCTTC.